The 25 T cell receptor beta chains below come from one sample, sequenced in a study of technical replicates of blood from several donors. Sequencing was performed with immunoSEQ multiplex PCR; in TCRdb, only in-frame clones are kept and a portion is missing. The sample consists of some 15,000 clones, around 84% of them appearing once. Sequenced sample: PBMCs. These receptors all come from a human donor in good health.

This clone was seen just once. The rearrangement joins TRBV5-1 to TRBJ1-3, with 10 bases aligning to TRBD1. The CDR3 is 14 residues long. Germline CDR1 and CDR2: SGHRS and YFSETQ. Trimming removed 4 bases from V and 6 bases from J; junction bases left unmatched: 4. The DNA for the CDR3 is TGCGCCAGCAGCGTGACAGGGGGCGCAAACACCATATATTTT. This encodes CASSVTGGANTIYF.

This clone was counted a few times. The CDR3 nucleotides are TGCAGCGTTGAAGCAGGGAGGGAAACTGAAGCTTTCTTT. The encoded protein is CSVEAGRETEAFF. The J gene is TRBJ1-1, the V gene TRBV29-1; the D gene is possibly TRBD1 (5 bases). Trimming left V 1 base short and J 5 bases short, with 11 bases between. Per the germline V gene, CDR1 is SQVTM and CDR2 is ANQGSEA. This CDR3 region has 13 residues.

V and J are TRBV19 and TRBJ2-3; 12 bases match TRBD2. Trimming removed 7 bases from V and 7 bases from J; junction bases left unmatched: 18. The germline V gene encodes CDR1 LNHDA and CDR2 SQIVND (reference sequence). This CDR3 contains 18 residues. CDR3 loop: CASTQNRASGRAGNTQYF. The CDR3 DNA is TGTGCCAGTACTCAGAACCGTGCTAGCGGGAGGGCCGGGAATACGCAGTATTTT.

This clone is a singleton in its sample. The CDR3 nucleotides are TGTGCCAGCAGCTCCGGCGGGGGGGAGACCCAGTACTTC. Translated: CASSSGGGETQYF. The genes are TRBV7-7 and TRBJ2-5; 8 bases are shared with TRBD2. V lost 4 bases and J lost 5; bases outside the gene matches: 3. This CDR3 has 13 amino acids. Germline CDR1 SSHAT, CDR2 FNYEAQ (reference sequence).

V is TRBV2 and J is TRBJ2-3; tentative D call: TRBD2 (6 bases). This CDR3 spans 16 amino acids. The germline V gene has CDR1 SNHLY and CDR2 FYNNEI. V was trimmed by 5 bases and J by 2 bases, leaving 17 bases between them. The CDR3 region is CASSSASARTTDTQYF. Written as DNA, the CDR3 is TGTGCCAGCAGTTCGGCTAGCGCACGAACCACAGATACGCAGTATTTT.

CDR3 amino acids: CASSLKEDSYEQYF. The CDR3 coding sequence is TGTGCCAGCAGTTTAAAGGAGGACTCCTACGAGCAGTACTTC. J is TRBJ2-7 and V is TRBV27; possible D gene TRBD2, 5 bases. This CDR3 region has 14 residues. Trimming pared 2 bases from V and 0 bases from J, leaving 8 bases between. CDR1 MNHEY and CDR2 SMNVEV come from the germline V gene (reference sequence).

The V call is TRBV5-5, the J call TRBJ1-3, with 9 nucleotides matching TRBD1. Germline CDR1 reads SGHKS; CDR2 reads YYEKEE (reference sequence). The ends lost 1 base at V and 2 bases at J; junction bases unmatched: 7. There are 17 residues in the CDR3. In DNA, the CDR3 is TGTGCCAGCAGCTTGCACCCTGGACAGGGGACTGGAAACACCATATATTTT. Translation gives CASSLHPGQGTGNTIYF.

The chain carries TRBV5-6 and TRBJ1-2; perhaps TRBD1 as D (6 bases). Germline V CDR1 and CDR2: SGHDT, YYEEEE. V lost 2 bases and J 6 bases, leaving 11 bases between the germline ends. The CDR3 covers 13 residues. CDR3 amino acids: CASSFLQGDGYTF. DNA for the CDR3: TGTGCCAGCAGCTTTCTACAGGGCGATGGCTACACCTTC. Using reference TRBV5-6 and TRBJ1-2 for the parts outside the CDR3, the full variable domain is DAGVTQSPTHLIKTRGQQVTLRCSPKSGHDTVSWYQQALGQGPQFIFQYYEEEERQRGNFPDRFSGHQFPNYSSELNVNALLLGDSALYLCASSFLQGDGYTFGSGTRLTVV.

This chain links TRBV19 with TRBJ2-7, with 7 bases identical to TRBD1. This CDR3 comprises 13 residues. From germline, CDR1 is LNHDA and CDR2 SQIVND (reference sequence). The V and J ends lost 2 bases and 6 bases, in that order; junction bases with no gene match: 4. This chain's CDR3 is CASSINTGVEQYF. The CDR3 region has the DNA TGTGCCAGTAGTATAAACACAGGGGTCGAGCAGTACTTC.

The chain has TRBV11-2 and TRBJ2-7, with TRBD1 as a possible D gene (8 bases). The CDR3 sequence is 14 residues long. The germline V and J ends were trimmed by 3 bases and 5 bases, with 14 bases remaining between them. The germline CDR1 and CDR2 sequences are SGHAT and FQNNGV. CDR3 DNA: TGTGCCAGCAGCTTCGGACAGGGAGGGGACGAGCAGTACTTC. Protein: CASSFGQGGDEQYF.

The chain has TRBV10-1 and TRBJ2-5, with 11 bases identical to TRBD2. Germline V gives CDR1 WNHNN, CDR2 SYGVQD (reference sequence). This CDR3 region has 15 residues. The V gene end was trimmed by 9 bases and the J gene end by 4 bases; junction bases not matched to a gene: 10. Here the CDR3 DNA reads TGCGCCAGGGAGAAAACTCTAGCGGGAGGAGAGACCCAGTACTTC. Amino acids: CAREKTLAGGETQYF.

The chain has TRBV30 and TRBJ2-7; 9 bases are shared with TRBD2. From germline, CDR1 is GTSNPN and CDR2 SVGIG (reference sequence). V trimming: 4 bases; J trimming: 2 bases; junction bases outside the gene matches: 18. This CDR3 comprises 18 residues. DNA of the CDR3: TGTGCCTGGACGGCCGGCCTATCCAACGCGGGAGGGCCCTACGAGCAGTACTTC. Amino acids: CAWTAGLSNAGGPYEQYF.

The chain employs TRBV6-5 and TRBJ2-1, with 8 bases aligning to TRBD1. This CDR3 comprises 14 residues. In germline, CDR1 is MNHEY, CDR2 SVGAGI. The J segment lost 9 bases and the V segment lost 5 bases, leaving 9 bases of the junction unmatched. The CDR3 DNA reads TGTGCCAGCAGTCCCGTGACAGGGGACGGTGAGCAGTTCTTC. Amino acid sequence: CASSPVTGDGEQFF.

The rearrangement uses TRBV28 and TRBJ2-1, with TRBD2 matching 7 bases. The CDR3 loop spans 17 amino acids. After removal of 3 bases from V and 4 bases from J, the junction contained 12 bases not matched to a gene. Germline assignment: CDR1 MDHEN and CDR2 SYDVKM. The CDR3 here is CASSFSGGGTRYNEQFF. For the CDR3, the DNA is TGTGCCAGCAGTTTTTCGGGCGGGGGAACCCGATACAATGAGCAGTTCTTC.

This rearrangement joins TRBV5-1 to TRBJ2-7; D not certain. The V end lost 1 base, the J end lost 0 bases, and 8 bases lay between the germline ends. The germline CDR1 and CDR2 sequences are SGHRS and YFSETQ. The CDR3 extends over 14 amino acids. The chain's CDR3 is CASSLLRNSYEQYF. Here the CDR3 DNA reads TGCGCCAGCAGCTTGCTCAGGAACTCCTACGAGCAGTACTTC.

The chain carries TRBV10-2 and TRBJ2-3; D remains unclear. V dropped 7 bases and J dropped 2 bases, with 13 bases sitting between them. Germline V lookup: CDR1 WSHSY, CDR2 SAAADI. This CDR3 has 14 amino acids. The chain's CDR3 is CASKTGSPTDTQYF. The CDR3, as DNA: TGCGCCAGCAAGACTGGTAGTCCCACAGATACGCAGTATTTT.

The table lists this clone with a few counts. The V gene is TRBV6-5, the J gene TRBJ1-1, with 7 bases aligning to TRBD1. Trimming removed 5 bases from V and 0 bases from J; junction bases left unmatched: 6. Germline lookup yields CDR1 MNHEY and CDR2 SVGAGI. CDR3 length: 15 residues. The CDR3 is CASSPGQDLNTEAFF. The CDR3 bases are TGTGCCAGCAGTCCCGGACAGGATTTGAACACTGAAGCTTTCTTT.

CDR3 bases: TGTGCCAGCAGCTCCTACAGGGTCCTAGCCAAAAACATTCAGTACTTC. This sequence encodes CASSSYRVLAKNIQYF. The chain is built from TRBV11-2 and TRBJ2-4; tentatively, D is TRBD1 (6 bases). V was pared by 4 bases and J by 0 bases, with 13 bases between. The CDR3 is made up of 16 amino acids. Germline V CDR1 and CDR2: SGHAT, FQNNGV.

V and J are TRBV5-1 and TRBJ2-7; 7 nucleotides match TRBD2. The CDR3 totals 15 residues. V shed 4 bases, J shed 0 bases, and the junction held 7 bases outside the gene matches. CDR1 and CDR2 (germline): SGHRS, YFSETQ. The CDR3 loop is CASSVLGGSSYEQYF. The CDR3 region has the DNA TGCGCCAGCAGCGTCCTGGGCGGGAGCTCCTACGAGCAGTACTTC. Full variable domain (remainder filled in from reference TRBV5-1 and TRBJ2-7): KAGVTQTPRYLIKTRGQQVTLSCSPISGHRSVSWYQQTPGQGLQFLFEYFSETQRNKGNFPGRFSGRQFSNSRSEMNVSTLELGDSALYLCASSVLGGSSYEQYFGPGTRLTVT.

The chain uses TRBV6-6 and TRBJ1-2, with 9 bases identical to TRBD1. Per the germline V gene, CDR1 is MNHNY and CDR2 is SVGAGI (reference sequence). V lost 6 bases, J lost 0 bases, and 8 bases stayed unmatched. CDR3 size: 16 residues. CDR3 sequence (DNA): TGTGCCAGCAGCTCGACAGGGGGAAGTTCTAACTATGGCTACACCTTC. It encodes CASSSTGGSSNYGYTF.

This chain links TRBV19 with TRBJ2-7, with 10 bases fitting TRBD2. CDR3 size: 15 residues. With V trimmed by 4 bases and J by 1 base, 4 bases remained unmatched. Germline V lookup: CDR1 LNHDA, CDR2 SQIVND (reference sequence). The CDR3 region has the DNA TGTGCCAGTAGTACGCCGGGACTAGCGTCCTACGAGCAGTACTTC. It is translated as CASSTPGLASYEQYF.

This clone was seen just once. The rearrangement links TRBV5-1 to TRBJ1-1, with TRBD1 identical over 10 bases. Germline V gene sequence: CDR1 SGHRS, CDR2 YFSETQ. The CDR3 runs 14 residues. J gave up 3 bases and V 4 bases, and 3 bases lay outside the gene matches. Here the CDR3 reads CASSRQGADTEAFF. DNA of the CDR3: TGCGCCAGCAGCCGACAGGGGGCGGACACTGAAGCTTTCTTT.

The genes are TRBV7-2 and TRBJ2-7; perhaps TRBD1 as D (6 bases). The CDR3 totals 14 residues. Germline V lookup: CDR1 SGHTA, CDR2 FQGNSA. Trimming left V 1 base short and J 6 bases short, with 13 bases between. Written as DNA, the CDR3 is TGTGCCAGCAGCTTAGGGCAGGGGAGTGGCGAGCAGTACTTC. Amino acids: CASSLGQGSGEQYF. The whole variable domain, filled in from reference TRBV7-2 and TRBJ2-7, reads GAGVSQSPSNKVTEKGKDVELRCDPISGHTALYWYRQSLGQGLEFLIYFQGNSAPDKSGLPSDRFSAERTGGSVSTLTIQRTQQEDSAVYLCASSLGQGSGEQYFGPGTRLTVT.

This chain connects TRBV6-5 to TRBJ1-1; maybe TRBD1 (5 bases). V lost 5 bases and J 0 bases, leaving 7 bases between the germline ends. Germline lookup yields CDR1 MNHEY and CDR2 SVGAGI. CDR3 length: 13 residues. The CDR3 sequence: CASSRQMNTEAFF. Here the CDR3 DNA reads TGTGCCAGCAGTCGACAGATGAACACTGAAGCTTTCTTT.

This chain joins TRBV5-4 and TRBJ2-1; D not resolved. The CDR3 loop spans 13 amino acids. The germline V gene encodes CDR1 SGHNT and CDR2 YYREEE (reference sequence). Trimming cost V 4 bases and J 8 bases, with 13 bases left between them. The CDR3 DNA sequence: TGTGCCAGCAGCCCCGGGTCTTGGGATGAGCAGTTCTTC. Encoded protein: CASSPGSWDEQFF.